The sequence of this T cell receptor beta chain was determined in a study of technical replicates of blood from several donors. Sequencing used immunoSEQ multiplex PCR; TCRdb keeps in-frame clones, though not all of them. The repertoire holds more than 70,000 clones, with approximately 90% as singletons. CDR3 size: 13 residues. After removal of 5 bases from V and 6 bases from J, the junction contained 3 bases not matched to a gene. CDR1 and CDR2 from the germline V gene are PRHDT and FYEKMQ (reference sequence). The TCR originated in a human donor in good health. V usage is TRBV13 and J usage is TRBJ1-5; 8 nucleotides match TRBD1. The sequenced sample consisted of T cells isolated from PBMCs. CDR3 nucleotide sequence: TGTGCCAGCAGCCGAGGACAGGGTCAGCCCCAGCATTTT. It yields the protein CASSRGQGQPQHF.